What follows are 10 T cell receptor beta chains derived from one specimen sequenced in a study of beta chain features in type 1 diabetes. Expressed TCRB transcripts were sequenced, since all the RNA that had been isolated was reverse transcribed. Measured with immunoSEQ multiplex PCR; TCRdb has only the in-frame clones, and not every one. This repertoire shows 130,000 to 150,000 clones, under 60% found once; its top ten account for roughly 0.42%. The source material was Tregs from blood. Receptor source: a young man in good health.

The chain carries TRBV4-3 and TRBJ2-3; 8 bases fit TRBD2. The CDR3 loop spans 15 amino acids. Germline values: CDR1 LGHNA, CDR2 YSLEER. Trimming removed 4 bases from V and 0 bases from J; junction bases left unmatched: 3. CDR3: CASSLLAGSTDTQYF. The DNA for the CDR3 is TGCGCCAGCAGCCTGTTAGCGGGGAGCACAGATACGCAGTATTTT.

J is TRBJ1-4 and V is TRBV28; D call uncertain. The CDR3 totals 12 residues. Between the trimmed V and J ends, which lost 3 bases and 11 bases, there was a span of 10 bases. CDR1 is MDHEN and CDR2 is SYDVKM in the germline V gene. The CDR3 sequence: CASSLSKEKLFF. The CDR3 DNA follows: TGTGCCAGCAGTTTGAGCAAGGAGAAACTGTTTTTT.

The chain has TRBV5-1 and TRBJ2-2; 8 bases fit TRBD1. V was clipped by 2 bases and J by 7 bases; unmatched bases: 7. The CDR3 loop spans 15 amino acids. CDR1 SGHRS and CDR2 YFSETQ come from the germline V gene. The CDR3 nucleotides read TGCGCCAGCAGCTTCGGAGACAGGGGTAACGGGGAGCTGTTTTTT. Protein: CASSFGDRGNGELFF.

This chain connects TRBV11-2 to TRBJ2-1, with TRBD2 matching 9 bases. With 6 bases clipped from V and 6 bases from J, the junction kept 9 bases outside the gene matches. The germline V gene encodes CDR1 SGHAT and CDR2 FQNNGV. CDR3 size: 15 residues. The CDR3 DNA reads TGTGCCAGCAGGATAGCGGGAGCCCGCCTCAATGAGCAGTTCTTC. Its protein is CASRIAGARLNEQFF.

The chain recombines TRBV19 with TRBJ2-5, with a possible D match to TRBD2 (6 bases). The J call is uncertain, as TRBJ2-7 better fits the DNA end. Germline V gene data show CDR1 as LNHDA and CDR2 as SQIVND (reference sequence). CDR3 length equals 14 residues. DNA for the CDR3: TGTGCCAGTAGTACCTCGTGGGGGGATTACGAGCAGTACTTC. As protein: CASSTSWGDYEQYF.

The chain is built from TRBV5-4 and TRBJ2-3, with 8 bases lining up with TRBD2. V gave up 0 bases and J gave up 0 bases; unmatched junction bases: 15. The CDR3 length is 20 residues. Germline V gene lookup returns CDR1 SGHNT and CDR2 YYREEE (reference sequence). CDR3 DNA sequence: TGTGCCAGCAGCTTGGCCTTTGGCCCACGCGGGGGGACCAGCACAGATACGCAGTATTTT. Its translation is CASSLAFGPRGGTSTDTQYF.

This clone has just a few counts. The chain has TRBV6-5 and TRBJ2-7; 8 bases are shared with TRBD1. This CDR3 is built from 14 residues. Losses at the gene ends were 5 bases for V and 3 bases for J; bases not matched to a gene: 6. Germline CDR1 MNHEY, CDR2 SVGAGI. DNA of the CDR3: TGTGCCAGCAGTCCGGACAGGGCCGGCTACGAGCAGTACTTC. It specifies CASSPDRAGYEQYF.

This clone was seen just once. The chain links TRBV29-1 to TRBJ2-5; TRBD1 aligns across 9 bases. Germline CDR1 SQVTM, CDR2 ANQGSEA. Germline trimming cut 7 bases from V and 3 bases from J; bases unmatched to any gene: 6. This CDR3 has 13 residues. CDR3 nucleotides: TGCAGCGAAGTGACAGGGGGGGAAGAGACCCAGTACTTC. Protein: CSEVTGGEETQYF.

This clone was recorded a few times. V usage is TRBV7-9 and J usage is TRBJ2-3; D is possibly TRBD2 (5 bases). Trimming removed 6 bases from V and 3 bases from J, with 19 bases in between. The CDR3 sequence is 16 residues long. In germline, CDR1 is SEHNR, CDR2 FQNEAQ (reference sequence). Written as DNA, the CDR3 is TGTGCCAGCAGGGTATCGATCGGCGGGTATACAGATACGCAGTATTTT. Protein product: CASRVSIGGYTDTQYF.

V and J are TRBV19 and TRBJ2-7; 10 nucleotides align to TRBD1. Trimming removed 7 bases from V and 4 bases from J; junction bases left unmatched: 4. The germline V gene has CDR1 LNHDA and CDR2 SQIVND (reference sequence). The length of the CDR3 is 13 residues. CDR3 protein: CASTWTGGYEQYF. CDR3 DNA: TGTGCCAGTACCTGGACAGGGGGATACGAGCAGTACTTC.